This T cell receptor beta chain was sequenced during a study of blood T cell repertoires in COVID-19. Whole-study context: Italy, Spain and the United States were the sources of the convalescent and acute COVID-19 samples.

Researchers sorted participants into cohorts using their self-reported clinical history. Per the study methods: Amplifying reference gene primers gave estimates of nucleated cell counts. This table comes from immunoSEQ multiplex PCR, and its TCRdb copy is limited to in-frame clones, with some not included. That table gives V, J and clone size, and the DNA gave D and trimming. The table shows about 480,000 clones, with around 89% occurring only once. The specimen was PBMCs or T cells enriched from blood (not recorded which). The source is a woman aged 40-49 years who had recovered from COVID-19.

The CDR3 is CASSLNSGRVPHEQYF. The DNA for the CDR3 is TGTGCCAGCAGCTTAAACTCCGGGAGGGTCCCCCACGAGCAGTACTTC. The chain employs TRBV7-2 and TRBJ2-7; 8 bases match TRBD2. J gave up 5 bases and V 2 bases, and 11 bases lay outside the gene matches. Germline V gives CDR1 SGHTA, CDR2 FQGNSA. There are 16 residues in the CDR3.